This is a list of T cell receptor beta chains from one sample in a study of STAT3 mutations in large granular lymphocyte leukemia. The repertoire was sequenced with immunoSEQ multiplex PCR; TCRdb's copy has only in-frame clones and lacks some. The table includes about 12,000 clones, 60% to 85% detected once. The sequencing sample was made of peripheral blood mononuclear cells. The origin of the receptors is a man between 60 and 75 years old with T-cell large granular lymphocyte leukemia. Some clones in this sample may be carry-over from other donors' samples. The CDR3 runs from the conserved cysteine through the conserved F or W. Fields, in order: V gene, J gene, D gene, clone size, CDR3 protein, CDR3 DNA. D genes are given only for firm matches. A clone size is listed for some rows: how often the clone was seen (once, few, many), or a class if it is expanded.

v_call: TRBV4-1
j_call: TRBJ1-2
d_call: .
clone_size: .
cdr3_aa: CASSPYQTGLLGYTF
cdr3_nt: TGCGCCAGCAGCCCTTATCAAACAGGACTCTTGGGCTACACCTTC

v_call: TRBV10-3
j_call: TRBJ1-2
d_call: .
clone_size: few
cdr3_aa: CAIWADDNYGYTF
cdr3_nt: TGTGCCATCTGGGCGGACGATAACTATGGCTACACCTTC

v_call: TRBV4-1
j_call: TRBJ2-5
d_call: TRBD2
clone_size: .
cdr3_aa: CASSQELAGVEETQYF
cdr3_nt: TGCGCCAGCAGCCAAGAACTAGCGGGCGTAGAAGAGACCCAGTACTTC

v_call: TRBV5-4
j_call: TRBJ2-3
d_call: .
clone_size: .
cdr3_aa: CASSPDGHYTDTQYF
cdr3_nt: TGTGCCAGCAGCCCGGATGGACACTACACAGATACGCAGTATTTT

v_call: TRBV4-2
j_call: TRBJ1-1
d_call: .
clone_size: .
cdr3_aa: CASSQDARRDTEAFF
cdr3_nt: TGTGCCAGCAGCCAAGATGCCCGGCGGGACACTGAAGCTTTCTTT

v_call: TRBV4-3
j_call: TRBJ1-3
d_call: .
clone_size: .
cdr3_aa: CASSQDRTETSGNTIYF
cdr3_nt: TGCGCCAGCAGCCAAGATCGAACAGAGACCTCTGGAAACACCATATATTTT

v_call: TRBV30
j_call: TRBJ1-1
d_call: TRBD1
clone_size: once
cdr3_aa: CAYSYRGQGRRDTEAFF
cdr3_nt: TGTGCCTACTCTTACAGGGGGCAGGGACGGAGGGACACTGAAGCTTTCTTT

v_call: TRBV5-3
j_call: TRBJ2-2
d_call: TRBD1
clone_size: .
cdr3_aa: CARSTNRDRLHGELFF
cdr3_nt: TGTGCCAGAAGCACCAACCGGGACAGATTACACGGGGAGCTGTTTTTT

v_call: TRBV27
j_call: TRBJ2-1
d_call: .
clone_size: .
cdr3_aa: CASSSFSYNEQFF
cdr3_nt: TGTGCCAGCAGTTCCTTCTCCTACAATGAGCAGTTCTTC

v_call: TRBV9
j_call: TRBJ1-2
d_call: .
clone_size: few
cdr3_aa: CASSVGQNPNYGYTF
cdr3_nt: TGTGCCAGCAGCGTGGGGCAGAATCCTAACTATGGCTACACCTTC

v_call: TRBV11-2
j_call: TRBJ1-3
d_call: .
clone_size: .
cdr3_aa: CASSNQGNSLYF
cdr3_nt: TGTGCCAGCAGCAACCAGGGGAACTCCTTATATTTT

v_call: TRBV27
j_call: TRBJ2-2
d_call: .
clone_size: few
cdr3_aa: CASSAAFPGELFF
cdr3_nt: TGTGCCAGCAGTGCAGCATTTCCCGGGGAGCTGTTTTTT

v_call: TRBV7-9
j_call: TRBJ2-5
d_call: .
clone_size: once
cdr3_aa: CASSRSAQETQYF
cdr3_nt: TGTGCCAGCAGCCGTAGTGCTCAAGAGACCCAGTACTTC

v_call: TRBV4-3
j_call: TRBJ2-1
d_call: TRBD1
clone_size: .
cdr3_aa: CASSPSPSGTGADNEQFF
cdr3_nt: TGCGCCAGCAGCCCTTCCCCATCCGGGACAGGGGCCGACAATGAGCAGTTCTTC

v_call: TRBV6-5
j_call: TRBJ1-2
d_call: .
clone_size: .
cdr3_aa: CASTDGGYGYTF
cdr3_nt: TGTGCCAGCACCGACGGGGGTTATGGCTACACCTTC

v_call: TRBV28
j_call: TRBJ2-7
d_call: TRBD1
clone_size: few
cdr3_aa: CASSYQGAYEQYF
cdr3_nt: TGTGCCAGCAGTTATCAGGGGGCTTACGAGCAGTACTTC

v_call: TRBV9
j_call: TRBJ1-5
d_call: .
clone_size: .
cdr3_aa: CASNEDGHSNQPQHF
cdr3_nt: TGTGCCAGCAACGAGGACGGTCATAGCAATCAGCCCCAGCATTTT

v_call: TRBV6-6
j_call: TRBJ1-2
d_call: .
clone_size: .
cdr3_aa: CASLNTGTSRGYTF
cdr3_nt: TGTGCCAGCTTAAACACCGGGACAAGTCGTGGCTACACCTTC

v_call: TRBV7-8
j_call: TRBJ1-2
d_call: TRBD1
clone_size: few
cdr3_aa: CASSHGTANYGYTF
cdr3_nt: TGTGCCAGCAGCCATGGGACAGCTAACTATGGCTACACCTTC

v_call: TRBV5-1
j_call: TRBJ2-1
d_call: .
clone_size: .
cdr3_aa: CASSTQGVWEQFF
cdr3_nt: TGCGCCAGCAGCACTCAAGGGGTCTGGGAGCAGTTCTTC

v_call: TRBV14
j_call: TRBJ1-3
d_call: .
clone_size: .
cdr3_aa: CASSAGTRSGNTIYF
cdr3_nt: TGTGCCAGCAGCGCCGGCACCCGCTCTGGAAACACCATATATTTT

v_call: TRBV27
j_call: TRBJ2-1
d_call: .
clone_size: .
cdr3_aa: CASSSPGRRNEQFF
cdr3_nt: TGTGCCAGCAGTTCCCCGGGGCGGAGGAATGAGCAGTTCTTC

v_call: TRBV2
j_call: TRBJ1-5
d_call: .
clone_size: .
cdr3_aa: CASSRLNHNQPQHF
cdr3_nt: TGTGCCAGCAGTCGACTAAACCACAATCAGCCCCAGCATTTT

v_call: TRBV7-3
j_call: TRBJ2-7
d_call: .
clone_size: .
cdr3_aa: CASSSSTGRYEQYF
cdr3_nt: TGTGCCAGCAGCTCCTCGACCGGACGCTACGAGCAGTACTTC

v_call: TRBV30
j_call: TRBJ2-3
d_call: .
clone_size: .
cdr3_aa: CAWGEGFADTQYF
cdr3_nt: TGTGCCTGGGGGGAAGGGTTCGCAGATACGCAGTATTTT

v_call: TRBV5-1
j_call: TRBJ2-7
d_call: .
clone_size: once
cdr3_aa: CASSLVSLYEQYF
cdr3_nt: TGCGCCAGCAGCTTGGTCTCGCTCTACGAGCAGTACTTC

v_call: TRBV28
j_call: TRBJ2-3
d_call: .
clone_size: .
cdr3_aa: CASSLGGETDTQYF
cdr3_nt: TGTGCCAGCAGTTTGGGCGGAGAAACAGATACGCAGTATTTT

v_call: TRBV30
j_call: TRBJ1-3
d_call: .
clone_size: once
cdr3_aa: CAWSARVSSGNTIYF
cdr3_nt: TGTGCCTGGAGTGCGAGGGTCTCCTCTGGAAACACCATATATTTT

v_call: TRBV9
j_call: TRBJ2-2
d_call: TRBD2
clone_size: few
cdr3_aa: CASSPGGGGAGELFF
cdr3_nt: TGTGCCAGCAGCCCTGGGGGGGGAGGGGCCGGGGAGCTGTTTTTT

v_call: TRBV27
j_call: TRBJ1-2
d_call: .
clone_size: .
cdr3_aa: CASSFDRVGYTF
cdr3_nt: TGTGCCAGCAGTTTTGATCGGGTTGGCTACACCTTC

v_call: TRBV19
j_call: TRBJ2-3
d_call: .
clone_size: few
cdr3_aa: CASSGRRTDTQYF
cdr3_nt: TGTGCCAGTAGCGGGAGACGCACAGATACGCAGTATTTT

v_call: TRBV28
j_call: TRBJ1-2
d_call: TRBD1
clone_size: .
cdr3_aa: CASSPDRGTYGYTF
cdr3_nt: TGTGCCAGCAGCCCAGACAGGGGGACCTATGGCTACACCTTC

v_call: TRBV30
j_call: TRBJ1-1
d_call: TRBD1
clone_size: .
cdr3_aa: CAWAGTANTEAFF
cdr3_nt: TGTGCCTGGGCCGGGACAGCCAACACTGAAGCTTTCTTT

v_call: TRBV7-2
j_call: TRBJ2-3
d_call: TRBD2
clone_size: .
cdr3_aa: CASSLGGLAVTDTQYF
cdr3_nt: TGTGCCAGCAGCTTAGGGGGACTAGCGGTCACAGATACGCAGTATTTT

v_call: TRBV11-2
j_call: TRBJ2-1
d_call: .
clone_size: .
cdr3_aa: CASSLARGHEQFF
cdr3_nt: TGTGCCAGCAGCTTAGCCAGGGGACATGAGCAGTTCTTC

v_call: TRBV5-4
j_call: TRBJ1-1
d_call: .
clone_size: .
cdr3_aa: CASSWNTEAFF
cdr3_nt: TGTGCCAGCAGCTGGAACACTGAAGCTTTCTTT

v_call: TRBV5-1
j_call: TRBJ2-5
d_call: .
clone_size: .
cdr3_aa: CASSSGNVMGQETQYF
cdr3_nt: TGCGCCAGCAGCTCGGGGAATGTAATGGGACAAGAGACCCAGTACTTC

v_call: TRBV5-1
j_call: TRBJ1-5
d_call: .
clone_size: few
cdr3_aa: CASRRDSGQPQHF
cdr3_nt: TGCGCCAGCAGACGAGACAGTGGTCAGCCCCAGCATTTT

v_call: TRBV28
j_call: TRBJ2-7
d_call: TRBD1
clone_size: few
cdr3_aa: CASSFPTGDEQYF
cdr3_nt: TGTGCCAGCAGTTTTCCGACAGGGGACGAGCAGTACTTC

v_call: TRBV7-3
j_call: TRBJ2-2
d_call: TRBD1
clone_size: .
cdr3_aa: CASSHRRGPGELFF
cdr3_nt: TGTGCCAGCAGCCACAGAAGGGGGCCCGGGGAGCTGTTTTTT

v_call: TRBV7-7
j_call: TRBJ1-4
d_call: TRBD1
clone_size: .
cdr3_aa: CASSQDRGEKLFF
cdr3_nt: TGTGCCAGCAGCCAGGACAGGGGTGAAAAACTGTTTTTT